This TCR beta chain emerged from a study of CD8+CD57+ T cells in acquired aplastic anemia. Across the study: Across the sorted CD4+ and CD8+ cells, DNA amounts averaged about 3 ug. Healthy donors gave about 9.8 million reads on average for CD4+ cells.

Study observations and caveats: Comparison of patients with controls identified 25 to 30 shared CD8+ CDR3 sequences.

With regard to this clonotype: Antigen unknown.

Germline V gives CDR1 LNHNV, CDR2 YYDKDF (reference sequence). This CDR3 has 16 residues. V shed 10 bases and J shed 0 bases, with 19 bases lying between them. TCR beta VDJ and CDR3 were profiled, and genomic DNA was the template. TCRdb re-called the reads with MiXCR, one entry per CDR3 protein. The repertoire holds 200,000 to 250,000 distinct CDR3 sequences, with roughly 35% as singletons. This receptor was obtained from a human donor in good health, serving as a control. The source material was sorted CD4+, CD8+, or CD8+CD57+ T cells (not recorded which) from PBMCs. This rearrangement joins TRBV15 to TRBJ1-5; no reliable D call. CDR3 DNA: TGTGCCAGCAGTGCAGCGAGGAGAAATAGCAATCAGCCCCAGCATTTT. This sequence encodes CASSAARRNSNQPQHF.